This is a list of T cell receptor beta chains from one sample in a study of cytomegalovirus exposure and HLA in healthy donors. Produced via immunoSEQ multiplex PCR; TCRdb's table is partial and in-frame only. In the table there are some 95,000 clones, over 70% of which are singletons. The sequenced material came from PBMCs. The receptors stem from a man aged 50 or older in good health and CMV-seropositive. CDR3s include the opening cysteine and the closing phenylalanine or tryptophan. The D gene is left open where the match is weak.

D gene,J gene,V gene,CDR3 protein
TRBD1,TRBJ1-4,TRBV7-2,CASRPGGRTNEKLFF
TRBD2,TRBJ2-1,TRBV4-1,CASSQGAGGDNEQFF
TRBD1,TRBJ1-2,TRBV29-1,CSVQGADYGYTF
.,TRBJ2-7,TRBV7-3,CASSPRGSYEQYF
.,TRBJ2-7,TRBV18,CASSPPNAGPYEQYF
.,TRBJ2-7,TRBV4-1,CASSQEQGWVYEQYF
TRBD2,TRBJ2-2,TRBV7-3,CASSRLAGTGELFF
TRBD1,TRBJ1-1,TRBV7-9,CASSSDRGPTNTEAFF
.,TRBJ1-3,TRBV7-6,CASSSYSGTAGNTIYF
.,TRBJ1-4,TRBV13,CASSSGTASTNEKLFF
.,TRBJ2-5,TRBV4-3,CASSQEGRDHQETQYF
TRBD1,TRBJ1-2,TRBV25-1,CASSEAQGAQSSGYTF
TRBD1,TRBJ2-1,TRBV15,CATSRGGQGVNNEQFF
TRBD1,TRBJ2-7,TRBV19,CASSMGATGTYEQYF
TRBD2,TRBJ2-1,TRBV4-3,CASSQDPSGETYNEQFF
.,TRBJ1-5,TRBV27,CASSSRTYQPQHF
TRBD1,TRBJ1-4,TRBV9,CASSGTGTNEKLFF
.,TRBJ1-1,TRBV7-3,CASSSNGGATEAFF
.,TRBJ1-5,TRBV15,CATSIRGTSNQPQHF
TRBD2,TRBJ2-3,TRBV2,CASSDEGLAGDTQYF
TRBD1,TRBJ1-1,TRBV28,CASSYTSLTGANTEAFF
.,TRBJ1-6,TRBV7-2,CASSLRVDNSPLHF
.,TRBJ1-2,TRBV18,CASSIDSNYGYTF
TRBD1,TRBJ1-2,TRBV6-5,CASRATGFSGYPF
.,TRBJ1-1,TRBV6-1,CASSLTENTEAFF
TRBD2,TRBJ2-3,TRBV18,CASSPPSGEYTQYF
.,TRBJ1-1,TRBV2,CASNTEGSTEAFF
.,TRBJ1-4,TRBV5-1,CASSLAGRSTNEKLFF
.,TRBJ1-6,TRBV15,CATSREGQGNSPLHF
TRBD1,TRBJ2-7,TRBV18,CASSPPGQGYEQYF
TRBD1,TRBJ1-2,TRBV10-3,CAIRGGLHYGYTF
TRBD1,TRBJ1-1,TRBV28,CASSSAGQYSGNTEAFF
.,TRBJ1-4,TRBV5-1,CASGARAISESGEKLFF
.,TRBJ1-4,TRBV7-9,CASSLAPDRTNEKLFF
.,TRBJ1-5,TRBV6-5,CASGGGQPQHF
TRBD2,TRBJ2-2,TRBV7-2,CASSSLAGWSGELFF
.,TRBJ2-2,TRBV6-1,CASSEYQGPLNTGELFF
TRBD1,TRBJ2-1,TRBV7-3,CASSQTQGASYNEQFF
TRBD1,TRBJ1-2,TRBV14,CASSQAGTGIYGYTF
.,TRBJ1-5,TRBV5-3,CARIPVSNQPQHF
TRBD1,TRBJ1-4,TRBV10-3,CAISEGQNHEKLFF
.,TRBJ1-3,TRBV18,CASSQRQSSGNTIYF
.,TRBJ2-7,TRBV5-1,CASSDGNYEQYF
.,TRBJ2-2,TRBV27,CASSLLAGELFF
.,TRBJ2-1,TRBV6-1,CASSWGGVNEQFF
.,TRBJ2-7,TRBV5-6,CASSLGQNQPSYEQYF
.,TRBJ1-1,TRBV7-9,CASSFRESNTEAFF
.,TRBJ1-1,TRBV7-3,CASSLTTGVEAFF
.,TRBJ2-3,TRBV12-5,CASGFLDTQYF